This TCR beta chain was obtained from a study of PD-1 blockade in classical Hodgkin lymphoma. Points from the study as a whole: As was reported, newly diagnosed patients showed lower baseline TCR diversity than healthy donors did. Patients newly diagnosed and complete responders had comparable baseline diversity. By C4D1, diversity of CD4+ TCRs had risen significantly, whereas that of CD8+ TCRs had not.

Autologous stem cell transplantation was followed by relapse in every patient, and brentuximab vedotin exposure varied. TCRdb's copy holds only in-frame clones and misses some; the assay was immunoSEQ multiplex PCR. The repertoire holds 75,000 to 100,000 clones, with over 80% as singletons. Remarks on this clone: Its antigen remains unknown.

This material consisted of peripheral blood mononuclear cells (PBMCs), taken at baseline. This clonotype was obtained from a human donor with classical Hodgkin lymphoma.

The CDR3 nucleotides are TGTGCCAGCAGTACATTATGGGGGTCCGGTTCTGAAGCTTTCTTT. The encoded protein is CASSTLWGSGSEAFF. The genes are TRBV6-6 and TRBJ1-1; tentatively, D is TRBD1 (5 bases). There are 15 residues in the CDR3. CDR1 MNHNY and CDR2 SVGAGI come from the germline V gene (reference sequence). V was clipped by 5 bases and J by 6 bases, with 19 bases between them.